Listed here are 2 T cell receptor beta chains from one sample, sequenced in a study of Ad26.COV2.S vaccination and SARS-CoV-2 variants. The treatment: approximately 18 received Ad26.COV2.S at low or high dose, single or two shots; several received placebo; per-sample allocation not given. Specimen acquisition occurred on day 63 following the initial vaccine or placebo injection. Method: immunoSEQ multiplex PCR; TCRdb's copy keeps in-frame clones and lacks some. The table lists a few hundred thousand clones, 87% of them singletons. This material consisted of peripheral blood, taken in a trial of Ad26.COV2.S vaccine versus placebo. These receptors were taken from a person aged 18-65 years who received the Ad26.COV2.S COVID-19 vaccine or a placebo.

The V call is TRBV6-5, the J call TRBJ2-7, with 7 bases fitting TRBD2. V shed 4 bases and J 5 bases; nucleotides not matched to a gene: 8. CDR3 size: 14 residues. Germline lookup yields CDR1 MNHEY and CDR2 SVGAGI. The CDR3 loop reads CASSSFGGEDEQYF. The CDR3 nucleotides read TGTGCCAGCAGTTCCTTTGGGGGGGAGGACGAGCAGTACTTC.

V and J are TRBV6-6 and TRBJ2-3, with 12 bases fitting TRBD1. There are 21 residues in the CDR3. Germline-derived CDR1 and CDR2 are MNHNY and SVGAGI (reference sequence). Trimming cost V 5 bases and J 2 bases; bases outside gene matches: 20. The CDR3: CASSLPPGQGAHGPPTDTQYF. Here the CDR3 DNA reads TGTGCCAGCAGTCTCCCCCCGGGACAGGGGGCGCATGGCCCACCCACAGATACGCAGTATTTT.